The 21 T cell receptor beta chains in this list originate from one sample, sequenced in a study of blood T cells in healthy people across ages (dated by TCRdb to between 2014 and 2016). The library was made by 5' RACE. The data were produced on an Illumina HiSeq 2500. A second roughly 6 to 11 cycle PCR used a sample-barcoded 5' primer and a J-beta primer mix. Through fastp at Q25 and MiXCR, TCRdb rebuilt clones from the public reads, retaining in-frame beta chains. Rows with one shared CDR3 protein collapse into an entry with the most common genes and DNA. The sample profile shows roughly 790,000 distinct CDR3 sequences; 43% of them were found once. 20% to 25% of the sample lies in the top ten. What was sequenced was blood. The receptor set was obtained from a woman aged 55 to 70 in good health.

This clonotype was seen a few times. The chain recombines TRBV28 with TRBJ2-3; 13 bases are shared with TRBD2. CDR1 is MDHEN, CDR2 SYDVKM, per germline. This CDR3 is built from 16 residues. V was pared by 9 bases and J by 1 base, with 7 bases of the junction left unmatched. The CDR3 loop reads CARGTSGIEGTDTQYF. CDR3 coding DNA: TGTGCCAGAGGGACTAGCGGGATAGAGGGCACAGATACGCAGTATTTT.

The J gene is TRBJ1-1, the V gene TRBV11-1, with D unclear. The CDR3 is made up of 12 amino acids. The V gene's germline CDR1 is SGHAT and CDR2 FQDESV (reference sequence). With 5 bases removed from V and 6 bases from J, the gap between germline ends came to 10 bases. DNA for the CDR3: TGTGCCAGCAGCCCGATCGGTCCTGAAGCTTTCTTT. This translates into CASSPIGPEAFF.

The gene calls are TRBV7-6 and TRBJ2-7, with a tentative D call TRBD2 (7 bases). The ends were cut back, 2 bases at V and 2 bases at J, with 16 bases in the middle. Germline loops: CDR1 SGHVS, CDR2 FNYEAQ. This CDR3 is 16 amino acids long. The CDR3 nucleotides are TGTGCCAGCAGCTTATCACAGGGAGGGGGGGCCTACGAGCAGTACTTC. Amino acid sequence: CASSLSQGGGAYEQYF.

The chain combines TRBV2 with TRBJ2-1, with a tentative D call TRBD2 (6 bases). Germline V lookup: CDR1 SNHLY, CDR2 FYNNEI. The CDR3 consists of 16 residues. V lost 4 bases and J 8 bases, leaving 21 bases between the germline ends. This CDR3 is CASSAEGGTRVDEQFF. The CDR3 DNA sequence: TGTGCCAGCAGTGCGGAGGGCGGAACTCGGGTGGATGAGCAGTTCTTC.

The CDR3 coding sequence is TGCGCCAGCAGCCAAGATCACAAGACAGGGGTAAATGAGCAGTTCTTC. Protein product: CASSQDHKTGVNEQFF. The chain couples TRBV4-3 to TRBJ2-1; 8 bases are a match to TRBD1. CDR1 is LGHNA, CDR2 YSLEER, per germline. This CDR3 has 16 amino acids. V shed 0 bases and J 7 bases; nucleotides not matched to a gene: 8.

For this clonotype: A much larger clone lies a single base off, so this may be a read error. The chain couples TRBV7-9 to TRBJ1-2; tentatively, D is TRBD1 (6 bases). The germline gives CDR1 SEHNR, CDR2 FQNEAQ (reference sequence). The CDR3 runs to 15 residues. Trimming took 6 bases from V and 4 from J, leaving 18 bases between them. The DNA for the CDR3 is TGTGCCAGCAGACACAGCAGGGGCTCCAGCTATGGCTACACCTTC. Protein: CASRHSRGSSYGYTF. The full variable domain, rest sourced from reference TRBV7-9 and TRBJ1-2, is DTGVSQNPRHKITKRGQNVTFRCDPISEHNRLYWYRQTLGQGPEFLTYFQNEAQLEKSRLLSDRFSAERPKGSFSTLEIQRTEQGDSAMYLCASRHSRGSSYGYTFGSGTRLTVV.

This clonotype was observed at least ten times. The rearrangement uses TRBV24-1 and TRBJ2-5, with D unresolved. The CDR3 contains 14 residues. In germline, CDR1 is KGHDR, CDR2 SFDVKD. Trimming cost V 0 bases and J 2 bases, with 6 bases left between them. The CDR3 region is CATSDLGKQETQYF. The CDR3 bases are TGTGCCACCAGTGATTTGGGGAAACAAGAGACCCAGTACTTC.

V usage is TRBV20-1 and J usage is TRBJ1-2; a possible D gene is TRBD1 (6 bases). This CDR3 is 12 amino acids long. Germline V gene sequence: CDR1 DFQATT, CDR2 SNEGSKA (reference sequence). Trimming shortened V by 5 bases and J by 2 bases, and 9 bases separated the two germline ends. The CDR3 here is CSAGGGNYGYTF. CDR3 bases: TGCAGTGCTGGGGGGGGCAACTATGGCTACACCTTC.

In its sample, this clonotype was seen many times. The V call is TRBV7-3, the J call TRBJ2-5; 15 bases agree with TRBD2. The CDR3 contains 16 residues. J gave up 3 bases and V 5 bases, and 4 bases lay outside the gene matches. The germline V gene encodes CDR1 SGHTA and CDR2 FQGTGA. The CDR3 region is CASSLGLAGGEETQYF. CDR3 DNA sequence: TGTGCCAGCAGCCTCGGACTAGCGGGAGGGGAAGAGACCCAGTACTTC.

For the CDR3, the DNA is TGTGCCAGCAGTGGTAGCGGAAGCTCCTACGAGCAGTACTTC. It translates to CASSGSGSSYEQYF. J is TRBJ2-7 and V is TRBV28; maybe TRBD2 (6 bases). CDR3 size: 14 residues. Trimming cost V 5 bases and J 0 bases, with 11 bases left between them. The germline V gene encodes CDR1 MDHEN and CDR2 SYDVKM.

This clonotype turned up a few times. The chain combines TRBV6-8 with TRBJ2-4; D is ambiguous. Germline V gives CDR1 MNHGY, CDR2 SAAAGT. CDR3 size: 15 residues. The V gene lost 2 bases and the J gene lost 0 bases, with 8 bases spanning the gap. CDR3 in DNA: TGTGCCAGCAGTTACGAAAGGGTAGCCAAAAACATTCAGTACTTC. Translation: CASSYERVAKNIQYF.

The chain joins TRBV28 to TRBJ2-7, with D perhaps being TRBD1 or TRBD2 (5 bases each). Near its end, the DNA agrees better with TRBJ2-5, so the J call may be wrong. There are 14 residues in the CDR3. Germline lookup yields CDR1 MDHEN and CDR2 SYDVKM. CDR3 sequence reads: CASSSGPPQETQYF. CDR3 DNA: TGTGCCAGCAGCTCGGGACCACCCCAAGAGACCCAGTACTTC.

This clonotype was recorded a few times. The chain combines TRBV19 with TRBJ1-4; D possibly corresponds to TRBD1 (6 bases). Germline lookup yields CDR1 LNHDA and CDR2 SQIVND (reference sequence). CDR3 length: 13 amino acids. The V end was cut by 7 bases, the J end by 7 bases, with 13 bases between. The DNA for the CDR3 is TGTGCCAGTACGAGGGGGAGCAGTGAAAAACTGTTTTTT. The encoded protein is CASTRGSSEKLFF.

The DNA of the CDR3 is TGCGCCAGCAGCCCCGGGACGGAACCCTACGAGCAGTACTTC. It encodes CASSPGTEPYEQYF. The V and J genes are TRBV5-1 and TRBJ2-5; TRBD1 or TRBD2 may be the D gene (5 bases each). The DNA end lines up better with TRBJ2-7; the J call may be wrong. The CDR3 is 14 residues long. Per germline, CDR1 SGHRS and CDR2 YFSETQ.

The chain couples TRBV20-1 to TRBJ2-4; D may match TRBD1 or TRBD2 (5 bases each). The CDR3 loop spans 15 amino acids. Germline V gene data show CDR1 as DFQATT and CDR2 as SNEGSKA (reference sequence). Between the trimmed V and J ends, which lost 6 bases and 3 bases, there was a span of 18 bases. CDR3 amino acids: CSALLGAGGKNIQYF. CDR3 nucleotide sequence: TGCAGTGCACTACTAGGGGCCGGTGGCAAAAACATTCAGTACTTC.

There are a few counts of this clonotype. This chain links TRBV6-1 with TRBJ2-5; the match to TRBD2 covers 8 bases. This CDR3 has 17 amino acids. Germline V gene data show CDR1 as MNHNS and CDR2 as SASEGT. With 6 bases clipped from V and 3 bases from J, the junction kept 15 bases outside the gene matches. The CDR3 DNA reads as TGTGCCAGCAGCCGTCCGTCACGGGGGGGCGGCGAAGAGACCCAGTACTTC. Translation gives CASSRPSRGGGEETQYF.

The chain is built from TRBV9 and TRBJ1-1; no reliable D call. Trimming took off 6 bases at V and 2 bases at J, with 8 bases between the two ends. Germline CDR1 reads SGDLS; CDR2 reads YYNGEE. This CDR3 has 12 amino acids. DNA for the CDR3: TGTGCCAGCAATAGGCCTAACACTGAAGCTTTCTTT. This gives the protein CASNRPNTEAFF.

The rearrangement joins TRBV7-2 to TRBJ2-5, with a possible D match to TRBD2 (5 bases). The tail of the sequence fits TRBJ2-4 better, so the J call may be wrong. This CDR3 contains 13 residues. The V gene's germline CDR1 is SGHTA and CDR2 FQGNSA. For the CDR3, the DNA is TGTGCCAGCAGCTCCCACGTCGAGGGCATTCAGTACTTC. Amino acid sequence: CASSSHVEGIQYF.

In this sample, this clonotype turned up a few times. The chain recombines TRBV4-2 with TRBJ2-7; tentative D call: TRBD2 (6 bases). V lost 5 bases, J lost 7 bases, and 15 bases lay in between. Germline V gene data show CDR1 as LGHNA and CDR2 as YNFKEQ. The CDR3 runs 13 residues. CDR3 residues: CASSTDYREEQYF. Here the CDR3 DNA reads TGTGCCAGCAGCACGGACTATCGGGAGGAGCAGTACTTC.

J is TRBJ2-7 and V is TRBV9; unclear D gene. V lost 10 bases and J lost 5, with 13 bases in between. Germline V gives CDR1 SGDLS, CDR2 YYNGEE. The CDR3 spans 11 residues. Here the CDR3 reads CARAGRDEQYF. CDR3 DNA sequence: TGTGCCCGCGCAGGTCGGGACGAGCAGTACTTC.

J is TRBJ2-1 and V is TRBV20-1, with 7 bases fitting TRBD2. Germline-derived CDR1 and CDR2 are DFQATT and SNEGSKA (reference sequence). The CDR3 spans 15 residues. Unmatched junction bases numbered 11, after V lost 6 bases and J lost 3 bases. Written as DNA, the CDR3 is TGCAGTGCAGACACAGCTAGCGGCCACTACAATGAGCAGTTCTTC. As protein: CSADTASGHYNEQFF.